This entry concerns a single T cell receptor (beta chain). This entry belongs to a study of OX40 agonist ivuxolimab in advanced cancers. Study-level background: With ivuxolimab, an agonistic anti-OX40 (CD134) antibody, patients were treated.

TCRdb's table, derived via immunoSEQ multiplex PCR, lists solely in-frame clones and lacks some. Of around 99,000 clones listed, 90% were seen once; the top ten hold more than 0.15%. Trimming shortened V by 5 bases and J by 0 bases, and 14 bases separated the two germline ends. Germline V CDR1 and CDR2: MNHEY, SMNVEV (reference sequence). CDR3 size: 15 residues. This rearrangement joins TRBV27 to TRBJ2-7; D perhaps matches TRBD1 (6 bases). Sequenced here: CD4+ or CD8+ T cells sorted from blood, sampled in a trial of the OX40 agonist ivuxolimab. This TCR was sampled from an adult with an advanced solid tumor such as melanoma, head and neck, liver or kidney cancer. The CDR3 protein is CASSASTGSSYEQYF. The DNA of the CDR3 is TGTGCCAGCAGTGCTAGCACAGGGAGCTCCTACGAGCAGTACTTC.